A single sample is the source of the 26 T cell receptor beta chains below, sequenced in a study of shared clonotypes between healthy human individuals. Sequencing used immunoSEQ multiplex PCR; TCRdb keeps in-frame clones, though not all of them. The table includes 400,000 to 600,000 clones, 90% to 96% detected once. Sequenced sample: naive CD4+ T cells sorted from blood. This sample's subset: CD45RA+ positively selected. The source of these receptors is a woman aged 25 to 45 in good health.

The V gene is TRBV28, the J gene TRBJ1-2, with TRBD1 matching 7 bases. V lost 2 bases, J lost 8 bases, and 2 bases stayed unmatched. Germline CDR1 MDHEN, CDR2 SYDVKM. This CDR3 is built from 12 residues. The CDR3 spells CASSLVGGGYTF. The CDR3 nucleotides read TGTGCCAGCAGTTTAGTAGGGGGCGGCTACACCTTC.

This chain links TRBV11-3 with TRBJ2-5; a possible D gene is TRBD2 (5 bases). The CDR3 totals 13 residues. V was shortened by 5 bases and J by 4 bases, with 11 bases between the two germline ends. From germline, CDR1 is SGHNT and CDR2 YENEEA. This CDR3 reads CASSPAVGETQYF. The CDR3 region has the DNA TGTGCCAGCAGCCCAGCGGTGGGAGAGACCCAGTACTTC.

The chain uses TRBV6-5 and TRBJ2-1, with D hard to call. CDR3 length equals 13 residues. In germline, CDR1 is MNHEY, CDR2 SVGAGI. The germline V and J ends were trimmed by 2 bases and 4 bases, with 6 bases remaining between them. The CDR3 spells CASSYRNYNEQFF. The CDR3 region has the DNA TGTGCCAGCAGTTACAGAAATTACAATGAGCAGTTCTTC.

This chain uses TRBV18 with TRBJ2-3; D ambiguous. V was clipped by 4 bases and J by 5 bases, with 4 bases between them. This CDR3 has 11 amino acids. Per germline, CDR1 KGHSH and CDR2 LQKENI. The CDR3 protein is CASSRGDTQYF. As DNA, the CDR3 is TGTGCCAGCTCACGGGGAGATACGCAGTATTTT.

J is TRBJ2-3 and V is TRBV7-2; 8 bases line up with TRBD2. The CDR3 extends over 17 amino acids. The J segment lost 2 bases and the V segment lost 5 bases, leaving 12 bases of the junction unmatched. Germline CDR1 SGHTA, CDR2 FQGNSA. The CDR3 spells CASSPRLAGGNTDTQYF. Here the CDR3 DNA reads TGTGCCAGCAGCCCTCGTCTGGCGGGAGGTAACACAGATACGCAGTATTTT.

This chain joins TRBV2 and TRBJ2-1, with TRBD1 matching 9 bases. CDR3 length: 17 amino acids. V shed 2 bases and J 5 bases; nucleotides not matched to a gene: 10. Germline-derived CDR1 and CDR2 are SNHLY and FYNNEI. In DNA form, the CDR3 reads TGTGCCAGCAGTGAATCGGGGACAGGGCCAAAAAACAATGAGCAGTTCTTC. Amino acid sequence: CASSESGTGPKNNEQFF.

The rearrangement joins TRBV5-1 to TRBJ2-6; no firm D call. Trimming stripped 0 bases from V and 4 bases from J, with 14 bases between. Germline loops: CDR1 SGHRS, CDR2 YFSETQ. The CDR3 totals 17 residues. The CDR3 loop reads CASSLESGSHGANVLTF. CDR3 DNA sequence: TGCGCCAGCAGCTTGGAATCGGGCTCGCACGGGGCCAACGTCCTGACTTTC.

This clone was seen a few times. The J gene is TRBJ1-1, the V gene TRBV5-1; D unresolved. The CDR3 consists of 14 residues. V dropped 1 base and J dropped 4 bases, with 11 bases sitting between them. From germline, CDR1 is SGHRS and CDR2 YFSETQ. CDR3 residues: CASSLSVVGTEAFF. DNA for the CDR3: TGCGCCAGCAGCTTGTCGGTAGTGGGCACTGAAGCTTTCTTT.

The CDR3 DNA follows: TGTGCCCGACGAAAGGGTACCCCAGATACGCAGTATTTT. Translation: CARRKGTPDTQYF. This chain links TRBV6-9 with TRBJ2-3; D gene ambiguous. The CDR3 has 13 residues. Germline V gives CDR1 MNHGY, CDR2 SVAAGI. V was trimmed by 11 bases and J by 4 bases, leaving 16 bases between them.

This clone was observed once. The chain couples TRBV11-2 to TRBJ2-7; D unclear. Trimming cost V 4 bases and J 1 base, with 20 bases left between them. The CDR3 covers 17 residues. Germline CDR1 and CDR2: SGHAT and FQNNGV. CDR3 sequence reads: CASSSTPSGALSYEQYF. CDR3 nucleotides: TGTGCCAGCAGCTCGACACCCTCCGGAGCACTTTCCTACGAGCAGTACTTC.

J is TRBJ1-3 and V is TRBV10-2; no reliable D call. Germline CDR1 reads WSHSY; CDR2 reads SAAADI. V lost 3 bases and J 3 bases, leaving 6 bases between the germline ends. CDR3 size: 13 residues. The CDR3 spells CASSESGGNTIYF. In DNA, the CDR3 is TGCGCCAGCAGTGAATCGGGTGGAAACACCATATATTTT.

V is TRBV4-1 and J is TRBJ2-7, with TRBD1 as a possible D gene (6 bases). The CDR3 extends over 14 amino acids. Trimming cost V 2 bases and J 2 bases, with 10 bases left between them. Germline V gene data show CDR1 as MGHRA and CDR2 as YSYEKL. As DNA, the CDR3 is TGCGCCAGCAGCCAAAGCCCAGGGGCCTACGAGCAGTACTTC. This gives the protein CASSQSPGAYEQYF.

There are a few counts of this clone. The chain is built from TRBV10-2 and TRBJ1-1; D is undetermined. With 6 bases removed from V and 5 bases from J, the gap between germline ends came to 7 bases. CDR1 is WSHSY and CDR2 is SAAADI in the germline V gene. The CDR3 covers 11 residues. The CDR3 reads CASRSETEAFF. The CDR3 nucleotides read TGCGCCAGCAGGTCGGAGACTGAAGCTTTCTTT.

The table lists this clone with a count of one. The chain uses TRBV18 and TRBJ2-2, with 7 nucleotides matching TRBD1. The CDR3 is made up of 14 amino acids. The V segment lost 7 bases and the J segment 5 bases; nucleotides outside the gene matches: 7. Germline V gene data show CDR1 as KGHSH and CDR2 as LQKENI. In DNA form, the CDR3 reads TGTGCCAGCTTTTTTCTACAGGGGACCGGGGAGCTGTTTTTT. Translated: CASFFLQGTGELFF.

Concerning this clone itself: Other DNA variants within this sample encode the same CDR3. The chain employs TRBV28 and TRBJ1-2, with D unresolved. The V end lost 3 bases, the J end lost 2 bases, and 7 bases lay between the germline ends. Germline CDR1 reads MDHEN; CDR2 reads SYDVKM. The length of the CDR3 is 13 residues. As DNA, the CDR3 is TGTGCCAGCAGTTTGGGCACCAACTATGGCTACACCTTC. This codes for CASSLGTNYGYTF.

The J gene is TRBJ1-5, the V gene TRBV2; the D is unclear. Trimming shortened V by 3 bases and J by 1 base, and 13 bases separated the two germline ends. The CDR3 length is 16 residues. The V gene's germline CDR1 is SNHLY and CDR2 FYNNEI. The CDR3 sequence: CASSDVEGGSNQPQHF. CDR3 nucleotides: TGTGCCAGCAGTGATGTTGAGGGTGGGAGCAATCAGCCCCAGCATTTT.

This sequence joins TRBV7-2 and TRBJ2-5, with unresolved D. Germline-derived CDR1 and CDR2 are SGHTA and FQGNSA. The CDR3 has 15 residues. The V end lost 1 base, the J end lost 5 bases, and 14 bases lay between the germline ends. CDR3 nucleotide sequence: TGTGCCAGCAGCTTAGTTCCTACAGACGGGGAGACCCAGTACTTC. This codes for CASSLVPTDGETQYF.

The chain carries TRBV7-9 and TRBJ2-2; 9 nucleotides match TRBD2. V gave up 0 bases and J gave up 7 bases; unmatched junction bases: 3. Germline V gene sequence: CDR1 SEHNR, CDR2 FQNEAQ (reference sequence). The CDR3 has 15 residues. Here the CDR3 DNA reads TGTGCCAGCAGCTTAGCGAGACTAGCGGTCGGGGAGCTGTTTTTT. It specifies CASSLARLAVGELFF.

The rearrangement uses TRBV28 and TRBJ1-2; D is undetermined. V was pared by 6 bases and J by 1 base, with 15 bases between. The CDR3 totals 15 residues. CDR1 and CDR2 (germline): MDHEN, SYDVKM. CDR3 amino acids: CASSPGRAGNYGYTF. CDR3 nucleotides: TGTGCCAGCAGCCCCGGGAGGGCCGGTAACTATGGCTACACCTTC.

The V gene is TRBV20-1, the J gene TRBJ1-2; D unclear. CDR3 size: 11 residues. The germline gives CDR1 DFQATT, CDR2 SNEGSKA (reference sequence). The CDR3 sequence is CMIGTNYGYTF. Written as DNA, the CDR3 is TGCATGATCGGGACTAACTATGGCTACACCTTC.

The V and J genes are TRBV7-2 and TRBJ2-7; 7 bases fit TRBD2. The junction had 10 bases not matched to a gene; V was cut back by 1 base and J by 4 bases. Germline V gives CDR1 SGHTA, CDR2 FQGNSA. The CDR3 is 16 residues long. The CDR3 is CASSLDGPAGEYEQYF. As DNA, the CDR3 is TGTGCCAGCAGCTTAGATGGCCCTGCGGGAGAGTACGAGCAGTACTTC. The entire variable domain, with the rest obtained from reference TRBV7-2 and TRBJ2-7, is as follows: GAGVSQSPSNKVTEKGKDVELRCDPISGHTALYWYRQSLGQGLEFLIYFQGNSAPDKSGLPSDRFSAERTGGSVSTLTIQRTQQEDSAVYLCASSLDGPAGEYEQYFGPGTRLTVT.

The CDR3 protein is CSAGLAGAQETQYF. In nucleotides, the CDR3 is TGCAGCGCGGGACTAGCGGGAGCCCAAGAGACCCAGTACTTC. The gene calls are TRBV29-1 and TRBJ2-5; 14 bases fit TRBD2. Germline values: CDR1 SQVTM, CDR2 ANQGSEA. The CDR3 runs to 14 residues. Trimming removed 7 bases from V and 1 base from J; junction bases left unmatched: 2.

The chain combines TRBV5-1 with TRBJ1-1; weak D call: TRBD1 (5 bases). Trimming took 9 bases from V and 1 from J, leaving 16 bases between them. The CDR3 consists of 14 residues. CDR1 and CDR2 (germline): SGHRS, YFSETQ. Here the CDR3 reads CATKGGAPNTEAFF. Written as DNA, the CDR3 is TGCGCCACCAAAGGTGGGGCCCCGAACACTGAAGCTTTCTTT.

The V gene is TRBV5-1, the J gene TRBJ2-5; 8 nucleotides align to TRBD2. Germline-derived CDR1 and CDR2 are SGHRS and YFSETQ. The CDR3 contains 14 residues. V trimming: 4 bases; J trimming: 5 bases; junction bases outside the gene matches: 7. CDR3 DNA sequence: TGCGCCAGCAGCCCTTTCGCGGGAGGTGAGACCCAGTACTTC. This encodes CASSPFAGGETQYF.

The chain employs TRBV6-5 and TRBJ2-3; the D call may be TRBD1 or TRBD2 (5 bases each). V was trimmed by 2 bases and J by 1 base, leaving 10 bases between them. CDR3 length: 15 residues. Germline lookup yields CDR1 MNHEY and CDR2 SVGAGI. This CDR3 is CASSYNGGGTDTQYF. CDR3 sequence (DNA): TGTGCCAGCAGTTACAATGGGGGAGGCACAGATACGCAGTATTTT.

The rearrangement links TRBV28 to TRBJ1-2; perhaps TRBD1 as D (5 bases). The CDR3 has 17 residues. CDR1 is MDHEN, CDR2 SYDVKM, per germline. V lost 6 bases to trimming and J lost 2 bases, with 22 bases between them. The DNA for the CDR3 is TGTGCCAGCAGGGGGGGTCTAGGGACGGACAAAAACTATGGCTACACCTTC. This translates into CASRGGLGTDKNYGYTF.